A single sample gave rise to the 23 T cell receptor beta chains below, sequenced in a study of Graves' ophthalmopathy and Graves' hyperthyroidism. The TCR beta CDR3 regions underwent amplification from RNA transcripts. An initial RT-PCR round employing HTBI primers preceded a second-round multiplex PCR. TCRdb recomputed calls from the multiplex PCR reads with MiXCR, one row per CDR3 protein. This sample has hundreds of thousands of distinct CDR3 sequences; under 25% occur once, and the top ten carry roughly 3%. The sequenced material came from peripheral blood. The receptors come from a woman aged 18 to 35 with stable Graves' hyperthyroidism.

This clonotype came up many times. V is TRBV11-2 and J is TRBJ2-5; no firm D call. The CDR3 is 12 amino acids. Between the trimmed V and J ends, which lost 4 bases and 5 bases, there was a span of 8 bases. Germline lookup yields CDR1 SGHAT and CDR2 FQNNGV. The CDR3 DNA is TGTGCCAGCAGCTATGATTCGGAGACCCAGTACTTC. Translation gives CASSYDSETQYF.

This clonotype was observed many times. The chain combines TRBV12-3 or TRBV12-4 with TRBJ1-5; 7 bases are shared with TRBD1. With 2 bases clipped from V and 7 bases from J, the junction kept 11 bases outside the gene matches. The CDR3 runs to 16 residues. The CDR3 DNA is TGTGCCAGCAGTTTATCCGACAGGGTTGGGTTACAGCCCCAGCATTTT. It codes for CASSLSDRVGLQPQHF.

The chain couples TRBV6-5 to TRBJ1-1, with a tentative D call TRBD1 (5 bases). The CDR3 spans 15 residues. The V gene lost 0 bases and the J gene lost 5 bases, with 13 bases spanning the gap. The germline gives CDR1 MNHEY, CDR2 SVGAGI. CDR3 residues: CASSYSAGPGTEAFF. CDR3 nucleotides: TGTGCCAGCAGTTACTCGGCGGGGCCTGGGACTGAAGCTTTCTTT.

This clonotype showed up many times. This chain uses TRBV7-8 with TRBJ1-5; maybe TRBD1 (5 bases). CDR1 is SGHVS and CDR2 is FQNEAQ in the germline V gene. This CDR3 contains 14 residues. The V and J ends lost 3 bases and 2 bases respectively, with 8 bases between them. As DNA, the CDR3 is TGTGCCAGCAGCTTCTTCAGGGGCAATCAGCCCCAGCATTTT. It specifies CASSFFRGNQPQHF.

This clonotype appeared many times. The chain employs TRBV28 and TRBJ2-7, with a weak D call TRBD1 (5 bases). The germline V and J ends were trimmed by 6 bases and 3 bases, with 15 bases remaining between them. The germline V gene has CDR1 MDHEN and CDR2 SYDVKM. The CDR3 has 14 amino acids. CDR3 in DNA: TGTGCCAGCAGCATGGTTCAGGGAATCTACGAGCAGTACTTC. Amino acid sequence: CASSMVQGIYEQYF.

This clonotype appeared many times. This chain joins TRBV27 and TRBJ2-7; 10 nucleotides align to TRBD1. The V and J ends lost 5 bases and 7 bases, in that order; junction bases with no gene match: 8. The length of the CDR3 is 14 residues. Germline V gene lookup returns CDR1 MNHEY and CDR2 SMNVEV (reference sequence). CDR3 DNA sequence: TGTGCCAGCAGTCCCCGGGACAGGGGAAGGGAGCAGTACTTC. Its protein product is CASSPRDRGREQYF.

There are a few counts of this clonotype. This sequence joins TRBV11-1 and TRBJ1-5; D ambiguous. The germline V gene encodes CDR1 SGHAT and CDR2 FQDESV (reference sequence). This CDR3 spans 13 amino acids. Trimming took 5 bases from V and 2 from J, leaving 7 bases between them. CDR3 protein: CASSREGNQPQHF. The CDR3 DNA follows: TGTGCCAGCAGCCGCGAAGGCAATCAGCCCCAGCATTTT.

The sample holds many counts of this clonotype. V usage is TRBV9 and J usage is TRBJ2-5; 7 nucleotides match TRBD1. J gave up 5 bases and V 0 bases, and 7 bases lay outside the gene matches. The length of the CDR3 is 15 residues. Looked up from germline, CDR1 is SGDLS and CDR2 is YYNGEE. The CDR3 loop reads CASSVGTGVAETQYF. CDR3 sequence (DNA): TGTGCCAGCAGCGTAGGTACAGGGGTGGCGGAGACCCAGTACTTC.

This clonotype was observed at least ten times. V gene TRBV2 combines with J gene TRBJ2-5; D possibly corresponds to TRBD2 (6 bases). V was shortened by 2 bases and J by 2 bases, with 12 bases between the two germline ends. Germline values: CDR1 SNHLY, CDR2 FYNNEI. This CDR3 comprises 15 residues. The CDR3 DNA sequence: TGTGCCAGCAGTGAATTGGGCGGGACTCAAGAGACCCAGTACTTC. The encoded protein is CASSELGGTQETQYF. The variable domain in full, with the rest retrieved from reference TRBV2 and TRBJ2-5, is EPEVTQTPSHQVTQMGQEVILRCVPISNHLYFYWYRQILGQKVEFLVSFYNNEISEKSEIFDDQFSVERPDGSNFTLKIRSTKLEDSAMYFCASSELGGTQETQYFGPGTRLLVL.

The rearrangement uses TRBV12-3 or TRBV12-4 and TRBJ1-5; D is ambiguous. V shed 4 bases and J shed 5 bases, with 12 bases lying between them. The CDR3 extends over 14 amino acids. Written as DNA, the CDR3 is TGTGCCAGCAGTTCGGCAGTCGCGGATCAGCCCCAGCATTTT. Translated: CASSSAVADQPQHF.

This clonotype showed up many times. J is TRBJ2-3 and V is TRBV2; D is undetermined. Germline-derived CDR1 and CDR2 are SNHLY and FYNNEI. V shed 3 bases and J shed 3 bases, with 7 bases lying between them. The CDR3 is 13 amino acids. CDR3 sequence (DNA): TGTGCCAGCAGTGACGGGCTTACAGATACGCAGTATTTT. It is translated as CASSDGLTDTQYF.

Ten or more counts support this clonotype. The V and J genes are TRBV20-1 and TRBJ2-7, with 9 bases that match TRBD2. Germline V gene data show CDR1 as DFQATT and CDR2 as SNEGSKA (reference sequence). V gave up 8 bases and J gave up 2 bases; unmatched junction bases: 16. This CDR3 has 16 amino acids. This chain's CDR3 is CSRRGSGSPSPYEQYF. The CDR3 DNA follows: TGCAGTCGTCGGGGTAGCGGGAGCCCAAGCCCCTACGAGCAGTACTTC.

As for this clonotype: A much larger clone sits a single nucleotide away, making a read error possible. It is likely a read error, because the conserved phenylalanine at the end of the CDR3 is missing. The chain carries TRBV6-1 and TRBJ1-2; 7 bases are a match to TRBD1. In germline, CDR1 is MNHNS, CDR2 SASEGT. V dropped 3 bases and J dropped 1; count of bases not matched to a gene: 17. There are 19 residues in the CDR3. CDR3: CASSDYEPGQSRVNYGYTY. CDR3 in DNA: TGTGCCAGCAGTGATTATGAACCGGGACAGTCTAGAGTTAACTATGGCTACACCTAC.

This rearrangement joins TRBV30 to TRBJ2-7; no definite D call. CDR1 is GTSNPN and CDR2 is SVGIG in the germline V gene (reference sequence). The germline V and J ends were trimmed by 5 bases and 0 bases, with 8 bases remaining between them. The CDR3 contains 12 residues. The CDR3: CAWGRSSYEQYF. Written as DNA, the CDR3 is TGTGCCTGGGGACGGAGCTCCTACGAGCAGTACTTC.

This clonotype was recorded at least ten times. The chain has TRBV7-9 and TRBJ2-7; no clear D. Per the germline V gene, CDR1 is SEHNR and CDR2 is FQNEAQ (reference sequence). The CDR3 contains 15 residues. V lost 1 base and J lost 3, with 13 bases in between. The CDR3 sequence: CASSLGNSPIYEQYF. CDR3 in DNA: TGTGCCAGCAGCTTAGGGAATTCCCCAATCTACGAGCAGTACTTC.

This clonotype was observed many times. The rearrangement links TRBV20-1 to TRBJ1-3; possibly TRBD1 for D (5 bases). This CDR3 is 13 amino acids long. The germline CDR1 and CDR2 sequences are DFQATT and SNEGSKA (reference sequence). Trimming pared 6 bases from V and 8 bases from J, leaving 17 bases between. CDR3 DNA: TGCAGTGCAAATCAGGGTCTGGGGGACACCATATATTTT. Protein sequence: CSANQGLGDTIYF.

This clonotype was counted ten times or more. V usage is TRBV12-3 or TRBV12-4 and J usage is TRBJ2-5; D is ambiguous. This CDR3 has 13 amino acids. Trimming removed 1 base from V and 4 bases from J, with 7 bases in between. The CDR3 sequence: CASSLVRIETQYF. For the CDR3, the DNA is TGTGCCAGCAGTTTAGTCAGGATAGAGACCCAGTACTTC.

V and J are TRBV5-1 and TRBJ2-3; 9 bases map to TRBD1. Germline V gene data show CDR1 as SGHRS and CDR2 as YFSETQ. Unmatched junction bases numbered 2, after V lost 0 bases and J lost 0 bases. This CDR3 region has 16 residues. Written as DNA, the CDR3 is TGCGCCAGCAGCTTGGGACAGGGGGGGAGCACAGATACGCAGTATTTT. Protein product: CASSLGQGGSTDTQYF.

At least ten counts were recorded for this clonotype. CDR3 in DNA: TGCGCCAGCAGCTTTAGGAGGCTCGTCACAGATACGCAGTATTTT. Its translation is CASSFRRLVTDTQYF. The V call is TRBV5-1, the J call TRBJ2-3, with a possible D match to TRBD2 (5 bases). Germline CDR1 reads SGHRS; CDR2 reads YFSETQ. V gave up 2 bases and J gave up 2 bases, with 12 bases separating them. CDR3 length: 15 amino acids.

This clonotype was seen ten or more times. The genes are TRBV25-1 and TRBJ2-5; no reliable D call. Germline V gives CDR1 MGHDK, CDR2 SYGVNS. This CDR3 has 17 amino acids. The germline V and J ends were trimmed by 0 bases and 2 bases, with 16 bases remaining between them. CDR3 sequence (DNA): TGTGCCAGCAGTGAATATGGCCGGCGCCTTAATCAAGAGACCCAGTACTTC. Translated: CASSEYGRRLNQETQYF.

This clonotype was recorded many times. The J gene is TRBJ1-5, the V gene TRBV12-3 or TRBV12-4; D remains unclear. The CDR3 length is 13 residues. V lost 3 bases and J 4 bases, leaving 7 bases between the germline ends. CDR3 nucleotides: TGTGCCAGCAGTTTGACTGCGAATCAGCCCCAGCATTTT. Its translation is CASSLTANQPQHF.

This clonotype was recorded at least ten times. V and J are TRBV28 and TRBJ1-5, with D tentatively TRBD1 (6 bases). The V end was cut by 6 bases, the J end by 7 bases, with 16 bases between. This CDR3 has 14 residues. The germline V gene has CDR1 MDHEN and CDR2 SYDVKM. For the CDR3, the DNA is TGTGCCAGCAGCTCTGAACCAGGGGTGCAGCCCCAGCATTTT. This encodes CASSSEPGVQPQHF. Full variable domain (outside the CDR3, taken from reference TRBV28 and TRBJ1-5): DVKVTQSSRYLVKRTGEKVFLECVQDMDHENMFWYRQDPGLGLRLIYFSYDVKMKEKGDIPEGYSVSREKKERFSLILESASTNQTSMYLCASSSEPGVQPQHFGDGTRLSIL.

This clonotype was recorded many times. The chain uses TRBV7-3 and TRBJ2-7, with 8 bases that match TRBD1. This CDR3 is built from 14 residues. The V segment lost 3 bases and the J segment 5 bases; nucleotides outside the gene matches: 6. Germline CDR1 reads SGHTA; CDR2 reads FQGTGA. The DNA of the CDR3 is TGTGCCAGCAGCTTGGACAGGGATTCGGACGAGCAGTACTTC. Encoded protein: CASSLDRDSDEQYF.